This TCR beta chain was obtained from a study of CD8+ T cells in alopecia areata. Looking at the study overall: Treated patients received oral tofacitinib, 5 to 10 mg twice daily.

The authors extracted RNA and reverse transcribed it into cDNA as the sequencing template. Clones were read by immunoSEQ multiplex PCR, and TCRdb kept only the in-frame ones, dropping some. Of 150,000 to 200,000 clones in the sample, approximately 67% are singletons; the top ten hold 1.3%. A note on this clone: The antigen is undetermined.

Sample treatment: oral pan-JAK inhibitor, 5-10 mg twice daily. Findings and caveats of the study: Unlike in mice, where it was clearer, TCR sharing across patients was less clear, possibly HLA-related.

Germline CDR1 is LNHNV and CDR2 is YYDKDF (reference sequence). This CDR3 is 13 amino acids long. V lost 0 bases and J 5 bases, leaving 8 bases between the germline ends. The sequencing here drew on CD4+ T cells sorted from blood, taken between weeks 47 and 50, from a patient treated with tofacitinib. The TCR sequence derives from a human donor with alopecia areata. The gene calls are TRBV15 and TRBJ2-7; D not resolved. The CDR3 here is CATSRDGDDEQYF. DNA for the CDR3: TGTGCCACCAGCAGAGATGGGGATGACGAGCAGTACTTC.